Below are 26 T cell receptor beta chains sequenced from a single sample in a study of post-analysis software for immune sequencing data. Unique molecular identifiers tagged the TCR beta cDNA libraries. TCRdb called the PCR reads again in MiXCR, with one record for every CDR3 protein. The sample lists around 160,000 distinct CDR3 sequences; roughly 40% were seen once. Material: blood, obtained after autologous hematopoietic stem cell transplantation. The receptors shown here come from a girl aged 5-17 years with multiple sclerosis.

This clonotype was counted a few times. The genes are TRBV25-1 and TRBJ2-7, with 12 bases matching TRBD2. Per germline, CDR1 MGHDK and CDR2 SYGVNS. J was trimmed by 2 bases and V by 4 bases; bases with no gene match: 3. The CDR3 contains 15 residues. The CDR3 sequence: CASSGTSGIAYEQYF. The CDR3 DNA reads as TGTGCCAGCAGTGGGACTAGCGGGATCGCCTACGAGCAGTACTTC.

This clonotype is classed as medium-sized. V and J are TRBV10-2 and TRBJ2-1, with 7 bases that match TRBD1. This CDR3 has 11 amino acids. V trimming: 5 bases; J trimming: 15 bases; junction bases outside the gene matches: 7. Germline CDR1 is WSHSY and CDR2 is SAAADI. Here the CDR3 DNA reads TGCGCCAGCAGTCAAAGGGGGCTGTCGTTCTTC. It is translated as CASSQRGLSFF.

The chain has TRBV14 and TRBJ2-4, with D unresolved. TRBJ2-7 matches the DNA end more closely, so the J call is doubtful. Germline-derived CDR1 and CDR2 are SGHDN and FVKESK. The CDR3 has 12 residues. Written as DNA, the CDR3 is TGTGCCAGCAGCCAAGCTTCTTTCGAGCAGTACTTC. Translation: CASSQASFEQYF.

This rearrangement joins TRBV12-3 or TRBV12-4 to TRBJ2-7; D gene ambiguous. The CDR3 is 14 amino acids. V dropped 0 bases and J dropped 3 bases, with 9 bases sitting between them. The CDR3 reads CASSLAGNLYEQYF. The CDR3 DNA follows: TGTGCCAGCAGTTTAGCGGGTAACCTCTACGAGCAGTACTTC.

This clonotype was recorded a few times. The V call is TRBV20-1, the J call TRBJ2-7, with 8 bases that match TRBD1. From germline, CDR1 is DFQATT and CDR2 SNEGSKA (reference sequence). This CDR3 is built from 14 residues. Trimming at V came to 0 bases and at J to 2 bases, leaving 3 bases not matched to a gene. CDR3 region: CSARDGRGPYEQYF. The DNA for the CDR3 is TGCAGTGCTAGAGATGGCAGGGGGCCCTACGAGCAGTACTTC.

With regard to this clonotype: An end of the junction differs from the germline gene, which may be a read error. This chain links TRBV29-1 with TRBJ2-3, with TRBD1 as a possible D gene (6 bases). The CDR3 has 16 amino acids. Germline V lookup: CDR1 SQVTM, CDR2 ANQGSEA. The CDR3 sequence is CSVGPLGPARTDTRYF. CDR3 DNA sequence: TGCAGCGTCGGCCCCCTGGGTCCCGCACGGACAGATACGCGGTATTTT.

V is TRBV19 and J is TRBJ2-7; 7 nucleotides agree with TRBD2. The germline gives CDR1 LNHDA, CDR2 SQIVND (reference sequence). The ends lost 5 bases at V and 5 bases at J; junction bases unmatched: 12. The CDR3 contains 15 residues. CDR3 nucleotide sequence: TGTGCCAGTAGTGCCTCTTGGTCTAGCGGAGACGAGCAGTACTTC. Protein sequence: CASSASWSSGDEQYF.

This clonotype came up many times. V gene TRBV29-1 combines with J gene TRBJ1-1; unclear D gene. CDR3 length equals 12 residues. V was clipped by 8 bases and J by 1 base, with 11 bases between them. Germline V gene lookup returns CDR1 SQVTM and CDR2 ANQGSEA. CDR3 sequence (DNA): TGCAGCACCTATTCAGGGAACACTGAAGCTTTCTTT. It translates to CSTYSGNTEAFF.

This clonotype has at least ten counts. The rearrangement joins TRBV12-3 or TRBV12-4 to TRBJ2-7, with 9 bases lining up with TRBD2. V lost 7 bases to trimming and J lost 5 bases; unmatched junction nucleotides: 6. The CDR3 is made up of 13 amino acids. This CDR3 is CASKIAGEHEQYF. CDR3 coding DNA: TGTGCCAGCAAAATAGCGGGAGAACACGAGCAGTACTTC.

This clonotype has only a few counts. Because the CDR3's place on the DNA is in doubt, the DNA is left out and the CDR3 is given as listed by TCRdb. The rearrangement joins TRBV15 to TRBJ1-2. The germline CDR1 and CDR2 sequences are LNHNV and YYDKDF (reference sequence). Including both end residues, the CDR3 is 15 amino acids long. Here the CDR3 reads CATSGGTRFGNGYTF.

Note on this clonotype: One end of the junction fails to match germline, which may point to a read error. CDR3 sequence reads: CAGSGAGQPQHF. CDR3 sequence (DNA): TGTGCCGGCAGTGGGGCTGGGCAGCCCCAGCATTTT. The chain recombines TRBV12-3 or TRBV12-4 with TRBJ1-5, with D possibly matching TRBD1 (5 bases). This CDR3 has 12 residues.

The chain is built from TRBV7-2 and TRBJ2-1; D is unresolved. The CDR3 is 16 residues long. Germline V gene sequence: CDR1 SGHTA, CDR2 FQGNSA. Between the trimmed V and J ends, which lost 1 base and 11 bases, there was a span of 21 bases. Here the CDR3 DNA reads TGTGCCAGCAGCTTAGAACCAGCCCTTCTGTCAATGAAGCAGTTCTTC. Its translation: CASSLEPALLSMKQFF.

The gene calls are TRBV20-1 and TRBJ2-1, with no clear D. The CDR3 is 12 residues long. Germline assignment: CDR1 DFQATT and CDR2 SNEGSKA (reference sequence). The V end lost 5 bases, the J end lost 6 bases, and 11 bases lay between the germline ends. The CDR3 DNA is TGCAGTGCTTGGCTGCGGTGCAATGAGCAGTTCTTC. Residues: CSAWLRCNEQFF.

This clonotype has just a few counts. This chain links TRBV4-1 with TRBJ2-5, with D possibly being TRBD1 (5 bases). The DNA matches TRBJ2-7 better at its end, which makes the J call doubtful. Looked up from germline, CDR1 is MGHRA and CDR2 is YSYEKL. This CDR3 is built from 16 residues. The DNA for the CDR3 is TGCGCCAGCAGCCAAGATGGGGCAATAGGATCGTACGAGCAGTACTTC. Amino acids: CASSQDGAIGSYEQYF.

This clonotype was observed a few times. The rearrangement joins TRBV6-2 or TRBV6-3 to TRBJ2-1, with 7 bases aligning to TRBD1. Germline V gene sequence: CDR1 MNHEY, CDR2 SVGEGT. Trimming at V came to 7 bases and at J to 9 bases, leaving 12 bases not matched to a gene. The CDR3 runs to 14 residues. This chain's CDR3 is CASTYRQGTIEQFF. The CDR3 DNA is TGTGCCAGCACCTACCGACAGGGTACGATTGAGCAGTTCTTC.

This clonotype was counted a few times. J is TRBJ1-1 and V is TRBV12-3 or TRBV12-4; the D gene is possibly TRBD1 (6 bases). The germline V and J ends were trimmed by 5 bases and 5 bases, with 15 bases remaining between them. The CDR3 consists of 14 residues. The CDR3 protein is CASSGSGRGTEAFF. In DNA, the CDR3 is TGTGCCAGCAGTGGGTCGGGGAGGGGGACTGAAGCTTTCTTT.

This clonotype has at least ten counts. The CDR3 DNA reads TGTGCCAGCAGTTTGGTGCCGGGACTAGCGGGACGGGAGGAGTTCTTC. Its protein is CASSLVPGLAGREEFF. The chain has TRBV27 and TRBJ2-1; the match to TRBD2 covers 13 bases. This CDR3 region has 16 residues. The V segment lost 3 bases and the J segment 14 bases; nucleotides outside the gene matches: 13. The germline V gene has CDR1 MNHEY and CDR2 SMNVEV (reference sequence).

V gene TRBV6-2 or TRBV6-3 combines with J gene TRBJ1-2; D is ambiguous. The CDR3 is 13 amino acids. V lost 6 bases and J 4 bases, leaving 12 bases between the germline ends. Germline-derived CDR1 and CDR2 are MNHEY and SVGEGT. In DNA, the CDR3 is TGTGCCAGCAGAACCTCAAGTGGCTATGGCTACACCTTC. The encoded protein is CASRTSSGYGYTF.

The rearrangement links TRBV20-1 to TRBJ1-6; 7 nucleotides agree with TRBD1. The J segment lost 3 bases and the V segment lost 4 bases, leaving 9 bases of the junction unmatched. Germline-derived CDR1 and CDR2 are DFQATT and SNEGSKA (reference sequence). This CDR3 is 16 amino acids long. The CDR3 is CSAKSDRTRYNSPLHF. In nucleotides, the CDR3 is TGCAGTGCTAAGTCGGACAGGACCCGCTATAATTCACCCCTCCACTTT.

The genes are TRBV15 and TRBJ2-1; either TRBD1 or TRBD2 may fit D (5 bases each). The CDR3 is made up of 15 amino acids. V lost 0 bases, J lost 5 bases, and 11 bases lay in between. The V gene's germline CDR1 is LNHNV and CDR2 YYDKDF (reference sequence). Here the CDR3 DNA reads TGTGCCACCAGCAGAGAGGGACGGGAAGACAATGAGCAGTTCTTC. Residues: CATSREGREDNEQFF.

The J gene is TRBJ1-1, the V gene TRBV7-9; D is ambiguous. CDR1 SEHNR and CDR2 FQNEAQ come from the germline V gene (reference sequence). This CDR3 spans 12 amino acids. Trimming left V 5 bases short and J 5 bases short, with 9 bases between. CDR3 region: CASSEKGTEAFF. The CDR3 coding sequence is TGTGCCAGCAGCGAAAAGGGTACTGAAGCTTTCTTT. The variable domain in full, with the rest retrieved from reference TRBV7-9 and TRBJ1-1, is DTGVSQNPRHKITKRGQNVTFRCDPISEHNRLYWYRQTLGQGPEFLTYFQNEAQLEKSRLLSDRFSAERPKGSFSTLEIQRTEQGDSAMYLCASSEKGTEAFFGQGTRLTVV.

There are a few counts of this clonotype. The chain carries TRBV13 and TRBJ2-5, with 14 bases that match TRBD2. The J call is uncertain, as TRBJ2-7 better fits the DNA end. CDR3 size: 15 residues. The germline CDR1 and CDR2 sequences are PRHDT and FYEKMQ (reference sequence). As DNA, the CDR3 is TGTGCCAGCAGCCCTGGACTAGCGGGAGGCTACGAGCAGTACTTC. Encoded protein: CASSPGLAGGYEQYF.

The chain has TRBV20-1 and TRBJ1-2; D remains unclear. The CDR3 is made up of 13 amino acids. V shed 1 base and J shed 2 bases, with 8 bases lying between them. The germline V gene encodes CDR1 DFQATT and CDR2 SNEGSKA (reference sequence). The CDR3 sequence is CSARVIGNYGYTF. In DNA, the CDR3 is TGCAGTGCTAGAGTAATAGGGAACTATGGCTACACCTTC.

The chain combines TRBV6-5 with TRBJ2-7, with 8 positions matching TRBD1. There are 14 residues in the CDR3. The ends lost 8 bases at V and 4 bases at J; junction bases unmatched: 10. Germline loops: CDR1 MNHEY, CDR2 SVGAGI. The CDR3 is CASGAGTGIYEQYF. The CDR3 region has the DNA TGTGCCAGCGGCGCTGGGACAGGAATATACGAGCAGTACTTC.

This clonotype was recorded at least ten times. This CDR3 is CSVETSGSGEQFF. The CDR3 DNA follows: TGCAGCGTTGAGACTAGCGGGAGCGGTGAGCAGTTCTTC. V usage is TRBV29-1 and J usage is TRBJ2-1; 12 positions match TRBD2. The junction had 3 bases not matched to a gene; V was cut back by 3 bases and J by 9 bases. The CDR3 is 13 amino acids. CDR1 SQVTM and CDR2 ANQGSEA come from the germline V gene.

The chain combines TRBV20-1 with TRBJ2-6; no reliable D call. Looked up from germline, CDR1 is DFQATT and CDR2 is SNEGSKA (reference sequence). V was cut by 1 base and J by 1 base, with 14 bases left in between. The CDR3 is 17 residues long. CDR3 nucleotide sequence: TGCAGTGCTAGAGTCAGGACGGCTTCTTCTGGGGCCAACGTCCTGACTTTC. It yields the protein CSARVRTASSGANVLTF.